This T cell receptor (beta chain) comes out of a study of patients and donors after allogeneic stem cell transplantation. CDR1 is SGHRS, CDR2 YFSETQ, per germline. The V end lost 4 bases, the J end lost 8 bases, and 13 bases lay between the germline ends. The CDR3 sequence is 13 residues long. TCRdb reprocessed the RT-PCR reads with MiXCR, giving one entry per CDR3 protein. The data contain about 160,000 distinct CDR3 sequences, 20% to 25% of them singletons. This chain joins TRBV5-1 and TRBJ2-1; tentative D call: TRBD1 (6 bases). This sequence originates from a human donor who was either an allogeneic HSCT recipient or a stem cell or donor lymphocyte infusion donor (not recorded which). It is not recorded whose cells these are; they may come from a transplant donor. Input material: blood, either unsorted or a sorted T cell fraction (not recorded which). For the CDR3, the DNA is TGCGCCAGCAGCGGGGGCAGGGGCCATGAGCAGTTCTTC. Translated: CASSGGRGHEQFF.